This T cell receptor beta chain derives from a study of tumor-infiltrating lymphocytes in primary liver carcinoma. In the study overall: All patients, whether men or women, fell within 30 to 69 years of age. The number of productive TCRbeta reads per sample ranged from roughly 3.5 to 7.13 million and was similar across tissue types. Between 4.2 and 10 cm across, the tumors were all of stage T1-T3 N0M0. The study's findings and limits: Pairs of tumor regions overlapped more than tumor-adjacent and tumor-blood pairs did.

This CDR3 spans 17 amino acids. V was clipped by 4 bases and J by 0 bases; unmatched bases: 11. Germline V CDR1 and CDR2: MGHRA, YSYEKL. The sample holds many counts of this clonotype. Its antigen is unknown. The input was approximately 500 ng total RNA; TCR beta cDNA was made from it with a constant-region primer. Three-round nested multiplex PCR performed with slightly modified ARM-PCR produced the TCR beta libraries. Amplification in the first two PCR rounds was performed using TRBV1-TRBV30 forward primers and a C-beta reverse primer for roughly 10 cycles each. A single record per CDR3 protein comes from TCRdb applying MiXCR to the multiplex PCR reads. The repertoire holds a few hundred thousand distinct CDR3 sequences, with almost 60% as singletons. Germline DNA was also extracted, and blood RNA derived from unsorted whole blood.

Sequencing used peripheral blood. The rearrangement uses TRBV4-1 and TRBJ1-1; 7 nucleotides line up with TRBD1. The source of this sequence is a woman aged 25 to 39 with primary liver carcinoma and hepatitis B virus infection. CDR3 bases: TGCGCCAGCAGCCGATACTTAACAGGGGCCTTGAACACTGAAGCTTTCTTT. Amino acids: CASSRYLTGALNTEAFF.